The clone carrying this TCR beta chain came up once. The antigen is undetermined. The entry originates in a study of T cell responses to AZD1222 COVID-19 vaccine. Trimming shortened V by 3 bases and J by 8 bases, and 13 bases separated the two germline ends. This CDR3 is 13 amino acids long. Study-level points and caveats: CD4 TCRs covered the whole spike, strongest at regions 160-218 and 743-854.

Some clones are missing from TCRdb's copy, which holds only in-frame ones; the method was immunoSEQ multiplex PCR. The sample has 100,000 to 150,000 clones, about 85% seen once; the top ten hold 3.5% to 4.5%. The specimen comprised peripheral blood, sampled on day 0 of AZD1222 vaccination. This receptor was identified in an adult in good health. This chain uses TRBV12-3 or TRBV12-4 with TRBJ1-1; D gene unclear. The CDR3 here is CASSLMGLTEAFF. DNA for the CDR3: TGTGCCAGCAGTTTGATGGGCCTCACCGAAGCTTTCTTT.